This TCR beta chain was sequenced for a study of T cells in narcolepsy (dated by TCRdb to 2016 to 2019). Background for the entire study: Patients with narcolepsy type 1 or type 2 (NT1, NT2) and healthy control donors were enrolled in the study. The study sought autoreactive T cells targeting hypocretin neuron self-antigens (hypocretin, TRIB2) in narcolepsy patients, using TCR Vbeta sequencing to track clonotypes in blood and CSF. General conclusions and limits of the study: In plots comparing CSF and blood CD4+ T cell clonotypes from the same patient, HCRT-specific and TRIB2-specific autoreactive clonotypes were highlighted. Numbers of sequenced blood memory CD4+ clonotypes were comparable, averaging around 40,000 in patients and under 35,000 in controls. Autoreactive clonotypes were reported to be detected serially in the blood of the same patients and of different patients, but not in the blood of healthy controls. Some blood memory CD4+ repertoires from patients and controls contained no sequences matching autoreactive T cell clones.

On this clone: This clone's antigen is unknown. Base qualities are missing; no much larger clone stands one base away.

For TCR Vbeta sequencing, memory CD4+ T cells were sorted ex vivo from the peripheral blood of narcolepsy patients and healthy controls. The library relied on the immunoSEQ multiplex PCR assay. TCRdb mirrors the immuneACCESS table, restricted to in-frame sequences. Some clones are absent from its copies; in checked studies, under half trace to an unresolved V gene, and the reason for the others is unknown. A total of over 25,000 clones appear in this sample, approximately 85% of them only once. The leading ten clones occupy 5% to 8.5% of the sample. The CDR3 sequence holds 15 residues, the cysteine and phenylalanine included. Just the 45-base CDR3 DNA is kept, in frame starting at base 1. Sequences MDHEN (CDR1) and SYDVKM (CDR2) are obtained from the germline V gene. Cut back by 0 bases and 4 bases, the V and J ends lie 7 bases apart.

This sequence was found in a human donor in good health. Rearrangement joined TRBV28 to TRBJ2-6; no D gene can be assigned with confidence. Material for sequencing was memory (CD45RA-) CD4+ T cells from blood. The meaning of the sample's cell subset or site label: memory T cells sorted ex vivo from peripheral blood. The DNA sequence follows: TGTGCCAGCAGTTTATGGGGAACCGGGGCCAACGTCCTGACTTTC. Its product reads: CASSLWGTGANVLTF.